This T cell receptor (beta chain) was found in a study of CD8 T cells in ankylosing spondylitis. The study, taken as a whole, reports: Made up of about eight highly homologous variants, a TCR beta motif appeared characteristic of ankylosing spondylitis blood. Prior literature has documented some motif variants in synovial fluid and blood from reactive arthritis. There was reportedly significant enrichment of clones that were disease-linked in matched ankylosing spondylitis synovial fluid.

TCRdb re-derived calls from the 5' RACE reads in MiXCR, one entry per CDR3 protein. The sample comprises roughly 670,000 distinct CDR3 sequences, around 20% of which are singletons, and around 20% rests with the top ten. The CDR3 extends over 17 amino acids. With V trimmed by 2 bases and J by 4 bases, 6 bases remained unmatched. To note about this clonotype: Its antigen remains unidentified.

The rearrangement uses TRBV12-3 or TRBV12-4 and TRBJ2-7; 15 bases align to TRBD2. The sequencing sample was made of blood, either unsorted or a sorted T cell fraction (not recorded which). This clonotype was obtained from a male donor with ankylosing spondylitis. CDR3 DNA sequence: TGTGCCAGCAGTTTACCCCGTGGGACTAGCGGGAGGTACGAGCAGTACTTC. Its protein is CASSLPRGTSGRYEQYF.